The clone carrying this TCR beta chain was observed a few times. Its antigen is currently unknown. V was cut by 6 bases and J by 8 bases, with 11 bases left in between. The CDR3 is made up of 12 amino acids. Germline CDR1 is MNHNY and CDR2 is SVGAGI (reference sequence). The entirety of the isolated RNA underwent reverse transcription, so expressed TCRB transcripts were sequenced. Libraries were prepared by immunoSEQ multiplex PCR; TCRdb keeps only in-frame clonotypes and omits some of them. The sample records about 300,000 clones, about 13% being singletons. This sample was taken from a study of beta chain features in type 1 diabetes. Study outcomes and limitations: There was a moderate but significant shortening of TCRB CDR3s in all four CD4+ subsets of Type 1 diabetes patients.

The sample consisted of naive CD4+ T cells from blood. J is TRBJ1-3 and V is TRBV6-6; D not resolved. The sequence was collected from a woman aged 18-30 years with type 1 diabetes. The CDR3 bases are TGTGCCAGCAGCCCTTTTACTTACACCATATATTTT. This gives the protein CASSPFTYTIYF.